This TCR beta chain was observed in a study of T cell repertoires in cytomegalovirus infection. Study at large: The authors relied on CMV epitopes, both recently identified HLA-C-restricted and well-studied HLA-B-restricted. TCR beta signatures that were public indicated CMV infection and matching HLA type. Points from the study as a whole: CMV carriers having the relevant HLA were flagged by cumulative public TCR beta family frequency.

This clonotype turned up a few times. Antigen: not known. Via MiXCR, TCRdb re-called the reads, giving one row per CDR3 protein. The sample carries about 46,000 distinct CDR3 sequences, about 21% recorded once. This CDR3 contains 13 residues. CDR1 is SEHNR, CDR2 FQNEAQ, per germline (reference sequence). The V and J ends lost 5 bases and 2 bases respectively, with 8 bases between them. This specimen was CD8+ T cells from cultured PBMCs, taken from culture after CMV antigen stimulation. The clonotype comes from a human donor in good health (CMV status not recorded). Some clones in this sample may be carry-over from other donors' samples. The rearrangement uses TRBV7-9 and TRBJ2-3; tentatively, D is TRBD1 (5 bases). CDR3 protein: CASSRRDTDTQYF. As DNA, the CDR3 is TGTGCCAGCAGCCGCAGGGACACAGATACGCAGTATTTT.